A single sample gave rise to the 20 T cell receptor beta chains below, sequenced in a study of Tregs in tolerant kidney transplant recipients. Libraries were prepared by immunoSEQ multiplex PCR; TCRdb keeps only in-frame clonotypes and omits some of them. The sample lists some 47,000 clones; over 85% were seen once. Related graft donors supplied nonmyeloablative bone marrow transplants, and mixed chimerism was transient. Sequenced material: CD8+ T cells from blood (PBMCs), taken 12 months after the transplant. These TCRs come from a human patient who received a combined kidney and bone marrow transplant. The graft donor may have contributed some T cells.

The CDR3 DNA reads TGCGCCAGCAGCATGACGGGACAGGGGGCCTACGAGCAGTACTTC. Residues: CASSMTGQGAYEQYF. The chain combines TRBV5-1 with TRBJ2-7; 11 nucleotides align to TRBD1. This CDR3 has 15 residues. The junction had 5 bases not matched to a gene; V was cut back by 4 bases and J by 2 bases. Germline lookup yields CDR1 SGHRS and CDR2 YFSETQ.

This chain connects TRBV13 to TRBJ2-7, with 10 bases matching TRBD2. From germline, CDR1 is PRHDT and CDR2 FYEKMQ (reference sequence). CDR3 length: 16 residues. The V and J ends lost 3 bases and 2 bases, in that order; junction bases with no gene match: 7. The CDR3 DNA reads TGTGCCAGCAGCTTGGGACTCCTAGCGGGAGCCTACGAGCAGTACTTC. Protein product: CASSLGLLAGAYEQYF.

This chain links TRBV4-1 with TRBJ2-6; 7 bases are shared with TRBD1. The J segment lost 4 bases and the V segment lost 6 bases, leaving 6 bases of the junction unmatched. The CDR3 is made up of 15 amino acids. Germline V gene sequence: CDR1 MGHRA, CDR2 YSYEKL. This CDR3 reads CASSYRGSGANVLTF. In DNA, the CDR3 is TGCGCCAGCAGTTACAGGGGATCCGGGGCCAACGTCCTGACTTTC.

The V and J genes are TRBV5-6 and TRBJ1-1, with D possibly being TRBD1 (5 bases). CDR1 SGHDT and CDR2 YYEEEE come from the germline V gene. V gave up 0 bases and J gave up 1 base, with 13 bases separating them. This CDR3 is 16 amino acids long. The CDR3 sequence is CASSLGQRWGNTEAFF. DNA for the CDR3: TGTGCCAGCAGCTTGGGACAGCGATGGGGGAACACTGAAGCTTTCTTT.

The rearrangement links TRBV27 to TRBJ2-7, with 9 bases matching TRBD1. V shed 4 bases, J shed 4 bases, and the junction held 11 bases outside the gene matches. The CDR3 sequence is 16 residues long. Germline CDR1 reads MNHEY; CDR2 reads SMNVEV (reference sequence). For the CDR3, the DNA is TGTGCCAGCAGTTCGAGTCCCGGGACAGGGTTTTACGAGCAGTACTTC. Residues: CASSSSPGTGFYEQYF.

This clone was found once. At one boundary the junction diverges from the germline segment, which might be a read error. The chain recombines TRBV7-9 with TRBJ2-4; maybe TRBD1 (6 bases). CDR3 length: 15 amino acids. Germline CDR1 SEHNR, CDR2 FQNEAQ (reference sequence). The CDR3 nucleotides read TGTGCCAGCAGCCTAGCAGGGGCCTCAATGAACATTCAGTACTTC. Protein: CASSLAGASMNIQYF.

This clone was counted once. This chain connects TRBV9 to TRBJ2-1, with 10 bases lining up with TRBD2. V trimming: 6 bases; J trimming: 3 bases; junction bases outside the gene matches: 6. The CDR3 has 15 residues. Germline loops: CDR1 SGDLS, CDR2 YYNGEE. CDR3 bases: TGTGCCAGCACCGCCGGGACTAGCGACTACAATGAGCAGTTCTTC. Translation: CASTAGTSDYNEQFF.

This clone was found once. The rearrangement joins TRBV27 to TRBJ1-2; D is undetermined. CDR1 and CDR2 (germline): MNHEY, SMNVEV (reference sequence). With 3 bases removed from V and 4 bases from J, the gap between germline ends came to 12 bases. The CDR3 is 14 residues long. The CDR3 spells CASSLGRGTYGYTF. The CDR3 DNA sequence: TGTGCCAGCAGTTTGGGTCGGGGTACCTATGGCTACACCTTC.

This chain joins TRBV5-4 and TRBJ2-5; TRBD1 matches at 12 bases. V dropped 3 bases and J dropped 4; count of bases not matched to a gene: 7. CDR3 length equals 16 residues. CDR1 and CDR2 from the germline V gene are SGHNT and YYREEE (reference sequence). CDR3 DNA sequence: TGTGCCAGCAGCTCCTCCGGGACAGGGGGCTTAGAGACCCAGTACTTC. This codes for CASSSSGTGGLETQYF.

The chain links TRBV5-4 to TRBJ1-1, with TRBD1 as a possible D gene (6 bases). Looked up from germline, CDR1 is SGHNT and CDR2 is YYREEE (reference sequence). V lost 2 bases and J 8 bases, leaving 7 bases between the germline ends. The length of the CDR3 is 11 residues. CDR3 amino acids: CASSLGTEAFF. CDR3 coding DNA: TGTGCCAGCAGCTTAGGGACAGAAGCTTTCTTT.

The chain joins TRBV7-6 to TRBJ2-5; the match to TRBD1 covers 7 bases. The CDR3 length is 16 residues. CDR1 and CDR2 (germline): SGHVS, FNYEAQ. V lost 0 bases to trimming and J lost 3 bases; unmatched junction nucleotides: 7. CDR3 coding DNA: TGTGCCAGCAGCTTAGCGAGACAGGGCTTGGAAGAGACCCAGTACTTC. Translation gives CASSLARQGLEETQYF.

The chain joins TRBV18 to TRBJ2-5; 7 positions agree with TRBD2. J lost 3 bases, V lost 5 bases, and 6 bases had no gene match. This CDR3 region has 14 residues. Germline V gene lookup returns CDR1 KGHSH and CDR2 LQKENI. Written as DNA, the CDR3 is TGTGCCAGCTCAGGGACTAATCTCAAAGAGACCCAGTACTTC. Translation: CASSGTNLKETQYF.

Here the CDR3 reads CATSRALGDSSIEQFF. The DNA of the CDR3 is TGTGCCACCAGCAGAGCCCTGGGGGACTCTTCCATTGAGCAGTTCTTC. This chain connects TRBV15 to TRBJ2-1; possibly TRBD2 for D (6 bases). Deletions cut 1 base from V and 9 bases from J, with 19 bases between. Germline V lookup: CDR1 LNHNV, CDR2 YYDKDF (reference sequence). CDR3 length equals 16 residues.

The chain links TRBV19 to TRBJ2-7; 10 positions match TRBD2. V lost 5 bases to trimming and J lost 1 base; unmatched junction nucleotides: 5. The CDR3 runs 15 residues. Germline CDR1 is LNHDA and CDR2 is SQIVND (reference sequence). The DNA for the CDR3 is TGTGCCAGTAGTTGGGTAGCGGGGGGTTCCTACGAGCAGTACTTC. It encodes CASSWVAGGSYEQYF.

The chain employs TRBV11-2 and TRBJ2-2, with D tentatively TRBD2 (5 bases). Germline CDR1 is SGHAT and CDR2 is FQNNGV. The CDR3 extends over 13 amino acids. Trimming pared 5 bases from V and 6 bases from J, leaving 10 bases between. The CDR3 bases are TGTGCCAGCAGCCCCCCGGAGGCCGGGGAGCTGTTTTTT. Protein product: CASSPPEAGELFF.

This chain connects TRBV11-3 to TRBJ2-1; 9 bases align to TRBD1. CDR1 SGHNT and CDR2 YENEEA come from the germline V gene. The CDR3 covers 14 residues. J was trimmed by 11 bases and V by 0 bases; bases with no gene match: 5. The CDR3 DNA reads as TGTGCCAGCAGCTTAGACGTGGGGACAGGGAAGCAGTTCTTC. This translates into CASSLDVGTGKQFF. The full variable domain, completed using reference TRBV11-3 and TRBJ2-1, is EAGVVQSPRYKIIEKKQPVAFWCNPISGHNTLYWYLQNLGQGPELLIRYENEEAVDDSQLPKDRFSAERLKGVDSTLKIQPAELGDSAVYLCASSLDVGTGKQFFGPGTRLTVL.

The V call is TRBV23-1, the J call TRBJ1-6; D is unclear. TRBV23-1 belongs to the ORF category, with a function that is uncertain. This CDR3 comprises 14 residues. Deletions cut 0 bases from V and 8 bases from J, with 8 bases between. In DNA form, the CDR3 reads TGCGCCAGCAGTCAATCGAGTGGTGATTCACCCCTCCACTTT. Protein product: CASSQSSGDSPLHF.

This sequence joins TRBV28 and TRBJ2-7, with D possibly being TRBD1 (5 bases). CDR1 and CDR2 (germline): MDHEN, SYDVKM. V lost 2 bases and J 5 bases, leaving 16 bases between the germline ends. This CDR3 comprises 15 residues. As DNA, the CDR3 is TGTGCCAGCAGTTTAAACAGGTTCTTATGGGACGAGCAGTACTTC. Translating it yields CASSLNRFLWDEQYF.

The chain couples TRBV9 to TRBJ2-2, with 13 bases aligning to TRBD2. The CDR3 extends over 17 amino acids. CDR1 is SGDLS and CDR2 is YYNGEE in the germline V gene. V shed 6 bases and J 1 base; nucleotides not matched to a gene: 6. The DNA for the CDR3 is TGTGCCAGCAACCACGGGACTAGCGGGGAGAACACCGGGGAGCTGTTTTTT. This translates into CASNHGTSGENTGELFF.

This sequence joins TRBV9 and TRBJ2-5, with D tentatively TRBD2 (5 bases). Trimming removed 4 bases from V and 11 bases from J, with 24 bases in between. The CDR3 is 15 residues long. CDR1 and CDR2 from the germline V gene are SGDLS and YYNGEE. This chain's CDR3 is CASSPGPTLMRGQYF. CDR3 nucleotide sequence: TGTGCCAGCAGCCCCGGTCCCACCCTCATGAGAGGGCAGTACTTC.